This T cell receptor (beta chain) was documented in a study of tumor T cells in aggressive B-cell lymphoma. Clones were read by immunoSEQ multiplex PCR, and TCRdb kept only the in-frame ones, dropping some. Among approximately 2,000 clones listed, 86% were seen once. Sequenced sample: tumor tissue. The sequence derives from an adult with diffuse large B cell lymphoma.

DNA of the CDR3: TGTGCCAGCAGCTTAGTGGCAGGGGACGATAATGAGCAGTTCTTC. It translates to CASSLVAGDDNEQFF. J is TRBJ2-1 and V is TRBV11-2, with D tentatively TRBD1 (6 bases). Germline loops: CDR1 SGHAT, CDR2 FQNNGV. Trimming took 1 base from V and 7 from J, leaving 14 bases between them. The CDR3 covers 15 residues.